This TCR beta chain was profiled in a study of CD8 T cells in ankylosing spondylitis. TCRdb reanalysed the 5' RACE reads using MiXCR and keeps one entry per CDR3 protein. The sample lists around 150,000 distinct CDR3 sequences; 18% were seen once. Per the germline V gene, CDR1 is LGHDT and CDR2 is YNNKEL (reference sequence). The CDR3 length is 13 residues. The V and J ends lost 4 bases and 7 bases respectively, with 11 bases between them. The TCR sequence derives from a male donor with ankylosing spondylitis or in good health (not recorded which). Sample: blood, either unsorted or a sorted T cell fraction (not recorded which). The genes are TRBV3-1 and TRBJ1-3, with a weak D call TRBD1 (5 bases). The CDR3 is CASSPWEGNTIYF. The CDR3 region has the DNA TGTGCCAGCAGCCCCTGGGAGGGGAACACCATATATTTT.